This TCR beta chain was captured in a study of T cell changes during pregnancy in multiple sclerosis. Libraries were prepared by immunoSEQ multiplex PCR; TCRdb keeps only in-frame clonotypes and omits some of them. The table shows under 60,000 clones, with roughly 95% occurring only once. This CDR3 has 14 residues. Germline CDR1 and CDR2: SNHLY and FYNNEI. J gave up 5 bases and V 2 bases, and 4 bases lay outside the gene matches. This sequence joins TRBV2 and TRBJ1-1; 8 positions agree with TRBD1. The sequence was collected from a female donor with multiple sclerosis, enrolled in a pregnancy study. The sample in question was CD4+ T cells from peripheral blood mononuclear cells, obtained in the third trimester of pregnancy. The CDR3 sequence is CASSEQGALTEAFF. The CDR3 coding sequence is TGTGCCAGCAGTGAACAGGGGGCGTTGACTGAAGCTTTCTTT.